Listed below are T cell receptor beta chains from one sample, sequenced in a study of beta chain features in type 1 diabetes. Sequenced by immunoSEQ multiplex PCR; TCRdb stores in-frame clones only, minus some. The sample lists 350,000 to 400,000 clones, roughly 16% occurring once. Material for sequencing was naive CD4+ T cells from blood. The receptors originated from a woman between 18 and 30 years old in good health. The CDR3 runs from the conserved cysteine through the conserved F or W. Fields, in order: clone size, V gene, J gene, D gene, CDR3 protein, CDR3 DNA. A D gene is named only where the DNA matches it firmly. The size of a clone is reported for some rows only, either as once, few or many, or as a class for expanded clones.

abundance: NA; v_gene: TRBV28; j_gene: TRBJ2-1; d_gene: NA; CDR3aa: CASSLRAGYNEQFF; CDR3nt: TGTGCCAGCAGTTTGAGGGCCGGCTACAATGAGCAGTTCTTC
abundance: few; v_gene: TRBV29-1; j_gene: TRBJ2-7; d_gene: TRBD2; CDR3aa: CSVWGGSSYEQYF; CDR3nt: TGCAGCGTTTGGGGCGGGAGCTCCTACGAGCAGTACTTC
abundance: few; v_gene: TRBV5-1; j_gene: TRBJ2-1; d_gene: TRBD2; CDR3aa: CASGREGTGNEQFF; CDR3nt: TGCGCCAGTGGACGGGAGGGGACCGGCAATGAGCAGTTCTTC
abundance: NA; v_gene: TRBV5-1; j_gene: TRBJ2-1; d_gene: TRBD2; CDR3aa: CASSPVGTALAGGHNEQFF; CDR3nt: TGCGCCAGCAGCCCGGTCGGGACGGCACTAGCGGGAGGGCACAATGAGCAGTTCTTC
abundance: few; v_gene: TRBV9; j_gene: TRBJ2-7; d_gene: TRBD2; CDR3aa: CASSVTSGSMYEQYF; CDR3nt: TGTGCCAGCAGCGTGACTAGCGGGAGTATGTACGAGCAGTACTTC
abundance: few; v_gene: TRBV7-2; j_gene: TRBJ2-1; d_gene: NA; CDR3aa: CASSLSSHEQFF; CDR3nt: TGTGCCAGCAGCTTAAGTAGCCATGAGCAGTTCTTC
abundance: few; v_gene: TRBV7-2; j_gene: TRBJ2-1; d_gene: TRBD2; CDR3aa: CASSLVSRLAGGQGEQFF; CDR3nt: TGTGCCAGCAGCTTAGTCAGTCGGCTAGCGGGAGGGCAGGGTGAGCAGTTCTTC
abundance: NA; v_gene: TRBV28; j_gene: TRBJ1-4; d_gene: TRBD1; CDR3aa: CASSSDRGRTEKLFF; CDR3nt: TGTGCCAGCAGCTCCGACAGGGGGCGGACTGAAAAACTGTTTTTT
abundance: few; v_gene: TRBV12-5; j_gene: TRBJ1-2; d_gene: NA; CDR3aa: CASGLVLTTGVSYGYTF; CDR3nt: TGTGCTAGTGGTTTGGTACTTACCACAGGAGTTTCCTATGGCTACACCTTC
abundance: NA; v_gene: TRBV19; j_gene: TRBJ1-1; d_gene: NA; CDR3aa: CASTPRGRVSEAFF; CDR3nt: TGTGCCAGTACCCCAAGGGGCAGGGTGTCTGAAGCTTTCTTT
abundance: few; v_gene: TRBV25-1; j_gene: TRBJ2-7; d_gene: NA; CDR3aa: CASSLNYEQYF; CDR3nt: TGTGCCAGCAGTTTAAACTACGAGCAGTACTTC
abundance: NA; v_gene: TRBV30; j_gene: TRBJ2-1; d_gene: NA; CDR3aa: CAWNDRPLDNEQFF; CDR3nt: TGTGCCTGGAATGACAGGCCCCTCGACAATGAGCAGTTCTTC
abundance: few; v_gene: TRBV18; j_gene: TRBJ1-2; d_gene: NA; CDR3aa: CASSPSGTNYGYTF; CDR3nt: TGTGCCAGCTCACCATCGGGGACTAACTATGGCTACACCTTC
abundance: few; v_gene: TRBV5-1; j_gene: TRBJ2-1; d_gene: TRBD1; CDR3aa: CASSWATGGNEQFF; CDR3nt: TGCGCCAGCAGCTGGGCGACAGGGGGCAATGAGCAGTTCTTC
abundance: once; v_gene: TRBV6-5; j_gene: TRBJ2-5; d_gene: TRBD2; CDR3aa: CASSSRGPGRETQYF; CDR3nt: TGTGCCAGCAGTTCCCGCGGTCCCGGGAGGGAGACCCAGTACTTC
abundance: NA; v_gene: TRBV18; j_gene: TRBJ1-2; d_gene: NA; CDR3aa: CASSPADNYGYTF; CDR3nt: TGTGCCAGCTCACCGGCAGATAACTATGGCTACACCTTC
abundance: NA; v_gene: TRBV15; j_gene: TRBJ2-7; d_gene: TRBD2; CDR3aa: CATSRDFASGSSYEQYF; CDR3nt: TGTGCCACCAGCAGAGATTTCGCTAGCGGGAGCTCCTACGAGCAGTACTTC
abundance: NA; v_gene: TRBV5-1; j_gene: TRBJ2-5; d_gene: TRBD2; CDR3aa: CASSLRPSGREETQYF; CDR3nt: TGCGCCAGCAGCCTGCGTCCGAGCGGGAGGGAAGAGACCCAGTACTTC
abundance: few; v_gene: TRBV28; j_gene: TRBJ2-5; d_gene: TRBD2; CDR3aa: CASSRGGRQTQYF; CDR3nt: TGTGCCAGCAGTCGGGGAGGGAGGCAGACCCAGTACTTC
abundance: few; v_gene: TRBV30; j_gene: TRBJ1-6; d_gene: NA; CDR3aa: CAWSDGLGNSPLHF; CDR3nt: TGTGCCTGGAGTGACGGACTGGGGAATTCACCCCTCCACTTT
abundance: few; v_gene: TRBV4-2; j_gene: TRBJ2-1; d_gene: TRBD2; CDR3aa: CASSSSSGRSYNEQFF; CDR3nt: TGTGCCAGCAGCTCATCCAGCGGGAGGTCCTACAATGAGCAGTTCTTC
abundance: few; v_gene: TRBV18; j_gene: TRBJ2-6; d_gene: NA; CDR3aa: CASSSLNRQGLSGANVLTF; CDR3nt: TGTGCCAGCTCATCCTTAAACAGACAGGGACTCTCTGGGGCCAACGTCCTGACTTTC
abundance: NA; v_gene: TRBV5-1; j_gene: TRBJ2-7; d_gene: NA; CDR3aa: CASSPTELSYEQYF; CDR3nt: TGCGCCAGCAGCCCGACAGAGCTCTCCTACGAGCAGTACTTC
abundance: once; v_gene: TRBV18; j_gene: TRBJ2-7; d_gene: NA; CDR3aa: CASSPPTYEQYF; CDR3nt: TGTGCCAGCTCACCACCAACTTACGAGCAGTACTTC
abundance: NA; v_gene: TRBV18; j_gene: TRBJ2-5; d_gene: TRBD2; CDR3aa: CASSPQAGGVETQYF; CDR3nt: TGTGCCAGCTCACCACAGGCGGGAGGTGTGGAGACCCAGTACTTC
abundance: few; v_gene: TRBV11-2; j_gene: TRBJ2-1; d_gene: TRBD2; CDR3aa: CATGAGVANEQFF; CDR3nt: TGTGCCACCGGGGCGGGAGTGGCCAATGAGCAGTTCTTC
abundance: NA; v_gene: TRBV12-5; j_gene: TRBJ2-3; d_gene: NA; CDR3aa: CASGFGLSGGGDTQYF; CDR3nt: TGTGCTAGTGGTTTTGGACTTAGCGGAGGAGGAGATACGCAGTATTTT
abundance: few; v_gene: TRBV27; j_gene: TRBJ1-2; d_gene: TRBD1; CDR3aa: CASSEYRGLDGYTF; CDR3nt: TGTGCCAGCAGCGAGTACAGGGGGCTGGATGGCTACACCTTC
abundance: few; v_gene: TRBV5-1; j_gene: TRBJ2-5; d_gene: TRBD2; CDR3aa: CASSLATSGQETQYF; CDR3nt: TGCGCCAGCAGCTTGGCTACTAGCGGCCAAGAGACCCAGTACTTC
abundance: few; v_gene: TRBV7-9; j_gene: TRBJ1-1; d_gene: TRBD1; CDR3aa: CASSLRQGSDTEAFF; CDR3nt: TGTGCCAGCAGCTTACGACAGGGGTCGGACACTGAAGCTTTCTTT
abundance: NA; v_gene: TRBV11-2; j_gene: TRBJ2-5; d_gene: NA; CDR3aa: CASSLDRQETQYF; CDR3nt: TGTGCCAGCAGCTTAGACCGCCAAGAGACCCAGTACTTC
abundance: few; v_gene: TRBV29-1; j_gene: TRBJ1-1; d_gene: TRBD1; CDR3aa: CSVERGTGNTEAFF; CDR3nt: TGCAGCGTTGAGAGGGGGACAGGGAACACTGAAGCTTTCTTT
abundance: few; v_gene: TRBV28; j_gene: TRBJ1-5; d_gene: TRBD1; CDR3aa: CASSSSTGEPHF; CDR3nt: TGTGCCAGCAGTTCGTCGACAGGGGAGCCGCATTTT
abundance: few; v_gene: TRBV4-1; j_gene: TRBJ2-1; d_gene: TRBD2; CDR3aa: CASSRSLAGGYNEQFF; CDR3nt: TGCGCCAGCAGCCGTTCCTTAGCGGGAGGTTACAATGAGCAGTTCTTC
abundance: NA; v_gene: TRBV7-9; j_gene: TRBJ2-3; d_gene: TRBD2; CDR3aa: CASSSPPGLAGITDTQYF; CDR3nt: TGTGCCAGCAGCTCACCCCCTGGGCTAGCGGGAATAACAGATACGCAGTATTTT